This entry lists 28 T cell receptor beta chains sequenced from one sample in a study of blood T cell repertoires in COVID-19. Here immunoSEQ multiplex PCR was the method, and the copy in TCRdb shows in-frame clones only, minus some. Counted here are under 350,000 clones, approximately 86% occurring once; the ten biggest clones make up roughly 4%. Material for sequencing was PBMCs or T cells enriched from blood (not recorded which). The receptors come from a woman between 40 and 55 years old with acute COVID-19.

The chain joins TRBV13 to TRBJ1-3; 7 bases are a match to TRBD1. In germline, CDR1 is PRHDT, CDR2 FYEKMQ (reference sequence). J lost 0 bases, V lost 3 bases, and 2 bases had no gene match. This CDR3 has 15 amino acids. The CDR3 here is CASSLGTVSGNTIYF. The DNA for the CDR3 is TGTGCCAGCAGCTTGGGGACAGTCTCTGGAAACACCATATATTTT.

The chain recombines TRBV2 with TRBJ1-2, with D unclear. Germline CDR1 reads SNHLY; CDR2 reads FYNNEI. Trimming removed 0 bases from V and 4 bases from J, with 15 bases in between. This CDR3 has 16 amino acids. Written as DNA, the CDR3 is TGTGCCAGCAGTGAAGCTTTAGTGGTTTCGGGCTATGGCTACACCTTC. This sequence encodes CASSEALVVSGYGYTF.

This sequence joins TRBV12-3 or TRBV12-4 and TRBJ1-5, with 7 positions matching TRBD1. This CDR3 is 13 amino acids long. The junction had 7 bases not matched to a gene; V was cut back by 9 bases and J by 5 bases. CDR3 in DNA: TGTGCCAGTTCCTCCGGGACAGATCAGCCCCAGCATTTT. It is translated as CASSSGTDQPQHF.

CDR3 DNA: TGTGCCAGTAGCCCACCTAAGGGGCAGATGGGTGAAAAACTGTTTTTT. This encodes CASSPPKGQMGEKLFF. The J gene is TRBJ1-4, the V gene TRBV19; possibly TRBD1 for D (5 bases). Germline V gene lookup returns CDR1 LNHDA and CDR2 SQIVND (reference sequence). V was trimmed by 6 bases and J by 7 bases, leaving 21 bases between them. This CDR3 is built from 16 residues. Together with reference TRBV19 and TRBJ1-4, the CDR3 gives the full variable domain: DGGITQSPKYLFRKEGQNVTLSCEQNLNHDAMYWYRQDPGQGLRLIYYSQIVNDFQKGDIAEGYSVSREKKESFPLTVTSAQKNPTAFYLCASSPPKGQMGEKLFFGSGTQLSVL.

CDR3 DNA: TGTGCCAGCTACCAACGGGGTTCCCGTCGGCAGTTCTTC. This gives the protein CASYQRGSRRQFF. The chain uses TRBV6-5 and TRBJ2-1; the D gene is possibly TRBD2 (5 bases). From germline, CDR1 is MNHEY and CDR2 SVGAGI. V lost 8 bases, J lost 12 bases, and 20 bases lay in between. This CDR3 spans 13 amino acids.

The V gene is TRBV28, the J gene TRBJ2-5; 8 bases are shared with TRBD2. Germline CDR1 reads MDHEN; CDR2 reads SYDVKM. This CDR3 is 16 amino acids long. The J segment lost 4 bases and the V segment lost 6 bases, leaving 13 bases of the junction unmatched. The CDR3 here is CASSLPGLVHRETQYF. CDR3 in DNA: TGTGCCAGCAGCCTTCCGGGACTAGTCCATCGAGAGACCCAGTACTTC.

This chain links TRBV9 with TRBJ1-2; D is perhaps TRBD1 (5 bases). Trimming pared 1 base from V and 4 bases from J, leaving 17 bases between. This CDR3 region has 16 residues. CDR1 and CDR2 (germline): SGDLS, YYNGEE. The CDR3: CASSVLQHDRGYGYTF. CDR3 sequence (DNA): TGTGCCAGCAGCGTACTACAACACGACAGAGGCTATGGCTACACCTTC.

The rearrangement uses TRBV5-8 and TRBJ2-7; D uncertain. Germline V gene data show CDR1 as SGHTS and CDR2 as YDEGEE. V was clipped by 2 bases and J by 3 bases, with 18 bases between them. This CDR3 is built from 16 residues. CDR3 nucleotides: TGTGCCAGCAGCTTTCTTCCAAGCCTCGCCAACTACGAGCAGTACTTC. Translated: CASSFLPSLANYEQYF. The full variable domain, rest sourced from reference TRBV5-8 and TRBJ2-7, is EAGVTQSPTHLIKTRGQQATLRCSPISGHTSVYWYQQALGLGLQFLLWYDEGEERNRGNFPPRFSGRQFPNYSSELNVNALELEDSALYLCASSFLPSLANYEQYFGPGTRLTVT.

V is TRBV5-6 and J is TRBJ1-3; 8 bases fit TRBD1. V was clipped by 2 bases and J by 0 bases; unmatched bases: 10. This CDR3 is 18 amino acids long. Germline V gene sequence: CDR1 SGHDT, CDR2 YYEEEE. CDR3 DNA: TGTGCCAGCAGCTTCCGAACACAGGGGGAGAGCTCTGGAAACACCATATATTTT. Residues: CASSFRTQGESSGNTIYF.

The CDR3 spells CASSMALKNLGTDTQYF. The CDR3 DNA is TGTGCCAGTAGTATGGCCCTGAAGAACCTAGGCACAGATACGCAGTATTTT. The chain recombines TRBV19 with TRBJ2-3; unclear D gene. V gave up 3 bases and J gave up 1 base, with 17 bases separating them. This CDR3 region has 17 residues. Germline-derived CDR1 and CDR2 are LNHDA and SQIVND (reference sequence).

V and J are TRBV18 and TRBJ1-3; the D is unclear. This CDR3 has 17 amino acids. Per the germline V gene, CDR1 is KGHSH and CDR2 is LQKENI. V dropped 0 bases and J dropped 0 bases, with 12 bases sitting between them. The CDR3 region is CASSPPLGGPSGNTIYF. CDR3 nucleotides: TGTGCCAGCTCACCACCTTTAGGTGGGCCCTCTGGAAACACCATATATTTT. Based on the CDR3 plus reference TRBV18 and TRBJ1-3, the full variable domain is NAGVMQNPRHLVRRRGQEARLRCSPMKGHSHVYWYRQLPEEGLKFMVYLQKENIIDESGMPKERFSAEFPKEGPSILRIQQVVRGDSAAYFCASSPPLGGPSGNTIYFGEGSWLTVV.

The chain carries TRBV27 and TRBJ1-6; unclear D gene. Trimming removed 3 bases from V and 10 bases from J, with 13 bases in between. Germline V gene sequence: CDR1 MNHEY, CDR2 SMNVEV (reference sequence). The CDR3 is 14 amino acids. CDR3 sequence (DNA): TGTGCCAGCAGTTTTAGCGGGGAAGGATCACCCCTCCACTTT. This codes for CASSFSGEGSPLHF.

The chain is built from TRBV4-2 and TRBJ2-7; 11 bases match TRBD2. This CDR3 is built from 19 residues. Germline V gene sequence: CDR1 LGHNA, CDR2 YNFKEQ. The V gene end was trimmed by 0 bases and the J gene end by 3 bases; junction bases not matched to a gene: 13. The CDR3 sequence: CASSQEIGLAGGLGYEQYF. CDR3 in DNA: TGTGCCAGCAGCCAAGAAATAGGGCTAGCGGGAGGCCTTGGCTACGAGCAGTACTTC.

The genes are TRBV6-6 and TRBJ2-7; TRBD2 agrees at 9 bases. V shed 6 bases, J shed 0 bases, and the junction held 9 bases outside the gene matches. The CDR3 is 16 residues long. Germline-derived CDR1 and CDR2 are MNHNY and SVGAGI (reference sequence). The CDR3 reads CASRRMGSGSSYEQYF. CDR3 nucleotide sequence: TGTGCCAGCAGAAGAATGGGTAGCGGGAGCTCCTACGAGCAGTACTTC.

The gene calls are TRBV7-9 and TRBJ2-5, with 14 bases aligning to TRBD2. V lost 5 bases, J lost 4 bases, and 9 bases stayed unmatched. The CDR3 runs to 17 residues. Germline CDR1 and CDR2: SEHNR and FQNEAQ (reference sequence). The CDR3 coding sequence is TGTGCCAGCAGCCTCGGGACTAGCGGGAGTATGAGAGAGACCCAGTACTTC. This encodes CASSLGTSGSMRETQYF.

The gene calls are TRBV10-3 and TRBJ1-5; TRBD1 agrees at 7 bases. J gave up 7 bases and V 0 bases, and 6 bases lay outside the gene matches. The CDR3 length is 15 residues. Per germline, CDR1 ENHRY and CDR2 SYGVKD. The CDR3 protein is CAISESDRVKQPQHF. The CDR3 nucleotides read TGTGCCATCAGTGAGTCTGACAGGGTTAAACAGCCCCAGCATTTT.

The chain uses TRBV7-2 and TRBJ2-1, with D tentatively TRBD1 (5 bases). CDR1 is SGHTA and CDR2 is FQGNSA in the germline V gene. Trimming removed 7 bases at V and 8 bases at J, with 21 bases between. The CDR3 consists of 15 residues. In DNA form, the CDR3 reads TGTGCCAGCAACCCCAACCGAAGGGGATTACATGAGCAGTTCTTC. The encoded protein is CASNPNRRGLHEQFF. Filled out from reference TRBV7-2 and TRBJ2-1, the complete variable domain reads GAGVSQSPSNKVTEKGKDVELRCDPISGHTALYWYRQSLGQGLEFLIYFQGNSAPDKSGLPSDRFSAERTGGSVSTLTIQRTQQEDSAVYLCASNPNRRGLHEQFFGPGTRLTVL.

The rearrangement links TRBV5-4 to TRBJ2-1; D is undetermined. V dropped 0 bases and J dropped 3 bases, with 7 bases sitting between them. CDR1 is SGHNT, CDR2 YYREEE, per germline (reference sequence). CDR3 size: 14 residues. The CDR3 sequence: CASSLDSNYNEQFF. The CDR3 DNA reads as TGTGCCAGCAGCTTGGACTCCAACTACAATGAGCAGTTCTTC.

The chain is built from TRBV11-2 and TRBJ1-2; 7 bases line up with TRBD1. The J segment lost 2 bases and the V segment lost 4 bases, leaving 4 bases of the junction unmatched. Germline V gene lookup returns CDR1 SGHAT and CDR2 FQNNGV. The CDR3 has 14 amino acids. The CDR3 DNA sequence: TGTGCCAGCAGCTGGCGGGACAGCAACTATGGCTACACCTTC. Its translation: CASSWRDSNYGYTF.

This clone was detected only once. The CDR3 sequence: CASSFSSEQYF. Written as DNA, the CDR3 is TGTGCCAGCAGTTTCTCTAGCGAGCAGTACTTC. J is TRBJ2-7 and V is TRBV12-3 or TRBV12-4; D unclear. CDR3 length: 11 amino acids. Trimming removed 3 bases at V and 6 bases at J, with 6 bases between.

This chain links TRBV18 with TRBJ1-1; D perhaps matches TRBD1 (6 bases). The length of the CDR3 is 14 residues. The V end lost 2 bases, the J end lost 4 bases, and 11 bases lay between the germline ends. The germline V gene encodes CDR1 KGHSH and CDR2 LQKENI. DNA of the CDR3: TGTGCCAGCTCACCAGCAGGGGTGGGCACTGAAGCTTTCTTT. Protein sequence: CASSPAGVGTEAFF.

The genes are TRBV28 and TRBJ1-3; D not certain. Germline V gives CDR1 MDHEN, CDR2 SYDVKM. The CDR3 loop spans 15 amino acids. Trimming took 6 bases from V and 0 from J, leaving 12 bases between them. This chain's CDR3 is CASSLRESSGNTIYF. The CDR3 DNA sequence: TGTGCCAGCAGCCTCCGGGAGAGCTCTGGAAACACCATATATTTT.

V gene TRBV5-6 combines with J gene TRBJ1-5; D might be TRBD1 (5 bases). This CDR3 has 15 amino acids. The V and J ends lost 2 bases and 3 bases respectively, with 12 bases between them. CDR1 is SGHDT, CDR2 YYEEEE, per germline. The CDR3 sequence is CASSLKDRVNQPQHF. DNA for the CDR3: TGTGCCAGCAGCTTAAAAGACAGAGTCAATCAGCCCCAGCATTTT. The full variable domain, its missing parts supplied by reference TRBV5-6 and TRBJ1-5, is DAGVTQSPTHLIKTRGQQVTLRCSPKSGHDTVSWYQQALGQGPQFIFQYYEEEERQRGNFPDRFSGHQFPNYSSELNVNALLLGDSALYLCASSLKDRVNQPQHFGDGTRLSIL.

This chain links TRBV7-9 with TRBJ1-2, with 7 bases that match TRBD1. CDR1 and CDR2 (germline): SEHNR, FQNEAQ (reference sequence). Trimming removed 4 bases from V and 1 base from J; junction bases left unmatched: 15. The CDR3 loop spans 18 amino acids. CDR3 amino acids: CASSSYPRRTGDNYGYTF. The CDR3 nucleotides are TGTGCCAGCAGCTCATATCCTCGGCGAACAGGGGATAACTATGGCTACACCTTC. The entire variable domain, with the rest obtained from reference TRBV7-9 and TRBJ1-2, is as follows: DTGVSQNPRHKITKRGQNVTFRCDPISEHNRLYWYRQTLGQGPEFLTYFQNEAQLEKSRLLSDRFSAERPKGSFSTLEIQRTEQGDSAMYLCASSSYPRRTGDNYGYTFGSGTRLTVV.

This clone has just one count. The rearrangement links TRBV19 to TRBJ1-2; 7 bases are a match to TRBD1. Germline V lookup: CDR1 LNHDA, CDR2 SQIVND (reference sequence). Losses at the gene ends were 3 bases for V and 5 bases for J; bases not matched to a gene: 12. There are 16 residues in the CDR3. The CDR3 bases are TGTGCCAGTAGTATGGAGGGGGCCACAGCAACTTATGGCTACACCTTC. This sequence encodes CASSMEGATATYGYTF. Based on the CDR3 plus reference TRBV19 and TRBJ1-2, the full variable domain is DGGITQSPKYLFRKEGQNVTLSCEQNLNHDAMYWYRQDPGQGLRLIYYSQIVNDFQKGDIAEGYSVSREKKESFPLTVTSAQKNPTAFYLCASSMEGATATYGYTFGSGTRLTVV.

CDR3 coding DNA: TGTGCCAGCAGTGACAGGGCTGAGCAGTTCTTC. It specifies CASSDRAEQFF. The V and J genes are TRBV6-2 or TRBV6-3 and TRBJ2-1, with 7 bases that match TRBD1. Germline-derived CDR1 and CDR2 are MNHEY and SVGEGT. V was clipped by 5 bases and J by 9 bases; unmatched bases: 1. The CDR3 sequence is 11 residues long.

A single count supports this clone. The chain couples TRBV5-1 to TRBJ2-6; D perhaps matches TRBD2 (5 bases). CDR1 and CDR2 from the germline V gene are SGHRS and YFSETQ. Trimming stripped 6 bases from V and 3 bases from J, with 16 bases between. This CDR3 has 16 residues. The CDR3 region is CASNTPGGYGANVLTF. The CDR3 region has the DNA TGCGCCAGCAACACCCCAGGAGGCTATGGGGCCAACGTCCTGACTTTC.

The chain joins TRBV7-9 to TRBJ2-1; D is perhaps TRBD1 (6 bases). CDR1 and CDR2 from the germline V gene are SEHNR and FQNEAQ (reference sequence). With 5 bases removed from V and 0 bases from J, the gap between germline ends came to 11 bases. The length of the CDR3 is 15 residues. The DNA of the CDR3 is TGTGCCAGCAGCCAAACAGGGAGCTCCTACAATGAGCAGTTCTTC. Its protein is CASSQTGSSYNEQFF.